Following are 16 T cell receptor beta chains from one sample sequenced in a study of blood T cell repertoires in COVID-19. The assay was immunoSEQ multiplex PCR, and TCRdb's table has in-frame clones only and misses some. The data show about 250,000 clones, around 88% seen once. The material sequenced was peripheral blood. The receptors stem from a woman under 40 with COVID-19, enrolled during active disease.

CDR3 nucleotide sequence: TGTGCCAGCAGTTTGAGGGTTGGAGAAAAACTGTTTTTT. Encoded protein: CASSLRVGEKLFF. The chain couples TRBV12-3 or TRBV12-4 to TRBJ1-4; D unclear. V was clipped by 3 bases and J by 8 bases, with 10 bases between them. This CDR3 has 13 residues.

The chain employs TRBV15 and TRBJ1-5; 7 positions match TRBD1. CDR3 size: 15 residues. Germline lookup yields CDR1 LNHNV and CDR2 YYDKDF (reference sequence). V lost 9 bases and J lost 6; bases outside the gene matches: 14. The CDR3 region has the DNA TGTGCCACAAGTGAACAGGGGTACGCGCGTCAGCCCCAGCATTTT. Its protein product is CATSEQGYARQPQHF.

The V call is TRBV4-2, the J call TRBJ2-2; the D gene is possibly TRBD2 (6 bases). The CDR3 runs 15 residues. Germline values: CDR1 LGHNA, CDR2 YNFKEQ. V dropped 8 bases and J dropped 1 base, with 14 bases sitting between them. The CDR3 nucleotides are TGTGCCAGCTCCCCCCGGGACTGGAACACCGGGGAGCTGTTTTTT. Encoded protein: CASSPRDWNTGELFF.

This chain uses TRBV9 with TRBJ2-7; D remains unclear. Germline CDR1 and CDR2: SGDLS and YYNGEE. V shed 7 bases and J shed 0 bases, with 14 bases lying between them. CDR3 length: 14 residues. CDR3 amino acids: CASRPAPDSYEQYF. DNA for the CDR3: TGTGCCAGCCGGCCAGCGCCGGACTCCTACGAGCAGTACTTC.

The rearrangement links TRBV6-7 to TRBJ2-1, with 8 bases that match TRBD2. TRBV6-7 is placed among ORFs of uncertain function. J gave up 0 bases and V 0 bases, and 10 bases lay outside the gene matches. The length of the CDR3 is 19 residues. In DNA, the CDR3 is TGTGCCAGCAGTTACTCGACGATCCCAAGCGGGAGCTCCTACAATGAGCAGTTCTTC. This sequence encodes CASSYSTIPSGSSYNEQFF.

The chain is built from TRBV20-1 and TRBJ2-1; TRBD2 agrees at 11 bases. J lost 4 bases, V lost 3 bases, and 11 bases had no gene match. Germline-derived CDR1 and CDR2 are DFQATT and SNEGSKA (reference sequence). CDR3 length: 17 amino acids. CDR3 DNA sequence: TGCAGTGCTAGTTCATTAGCGGGGGGGATCCGGTACAATGAGCAGTTCTTC. It translates to CSASSLAGGIRYNEQFF.

This rearrangement joins TRBV6-2 or TRBV6-3 to TRBJ2-7; D perhaps matches TRBD1 (6 bases). Germline V gives CDR1 MNHEY, CDR2 SVGEGT. The CDR3 contains 18 residues. The germline V and J ends were trimmed by 2 bases and 5 bases, with 25 bases remaining between them. CDR3 amino acids: CASSYIGQGSPLGNEQYF. The CDR3 coding sequence is TGTGCCAGCAGTTACATTGGTCAGGGGTCGCCGTTGGGGAACGAGCAGTACTTC.

J is TRBJ2-7 and V is TRBV21-1; TRBD1 is taken as the D call from the table, unchecked against the DNA. TRBV21-1 is classified as a pseudogene. This CDR3 contains 15 residues. The CDR3: CASSKVGHLAYEQYV. The CDR3 nucleotides read TGTGCCAGCAGCAAAGTTGGACATCTAGCCTACGAGCAGTACGTC.

The chain couples TRBV27 to TRBJ1-2; D is unresolved. The CDR3 runs 14 residues. Trimming shortened V by 6 bases and J by 2 bases, and 13 bases separated the two germline ends. Germline assignment: CDR1 MNHEY and CDR2 SMNVEV (reference sequence). The CDR3 loop reads CASRVSGYNYGYTF. CDR3 nucleotide sequence: TGTGCCAGCAGGGTCTCGGGGTACAACTATGGCTACACCTTC.

This clone showed up just a few times. This CDR3 reads CASSDRVNTEAFF. In nucleotides, the CDR3 is TGTGCCAGCAGTGACAGGGTGAACACTGAAGCTTTCTTT. The rearrangement uses TRBV2 and TRBJ1-1, with a tentative D call TRBD1 (5 bases). Trimming stripped 3 bases from V and 0 bases from J, with 5 bases between. CDR1 SNHLY and CDR2 FYNNEI come from the germline V gene. The CDR3 covers 13 residues.

The CDR3 nucleotides are TGCGCCAGCTTCTATGGGACAGGGAAATCTGGCAACACTGAAGCTTTCTTT. Encoded protein: CASFYGTGKSGNTEAFF. V and J are TRBV5-1 and TRBJ1-1, with 9 bases aligning to TRBD1. Germline CDR1 and CDR2: SGHRS and YFSETQ. The trim removed 7 bases at V and 2 bases at J, leaving 15 bases unmatched. This CDR3 spans 17 amino acids.

The V gene is TRBV3-1 (or the pseudogene TRBV3-2), the J gene TRBJ2-1, with unresolved D. The CDR3 spans 15 residues. Trimming stripped 3 bases from V and 4 bases from J, with 13 bases between. Per germline, CDR1 LGHDT and CDR2 YNNKEL (reference sequence). The CDR3 DNA follows: TGTGCCAGCAGCCAGGTACTTCGCCTTTACAATGAGCAGTTCTTC. Translated: CASSQVLRLYNEQFF.

The chain uses TRBV10-3 and TRBJ2-3; 8 bases line up with TRBD2. CDR1 is ENHRY, CDR2 SYGVKD, per germline. This CDR3 region has 15 residues. V shed 0 bases, J shed 2 bases, and the junction held 1 base outside the gene matches. The chain's CDR3 is CAISESAGATDTQYF. CDR3 bases: TGTGCCATCAGTGAGTCAGCGGGGGCCACAGATACGCAGTATTTT.

This clone was seen many times. The CDR3 here is CASSPPGGVYNEQFF. CDR3 DNA sequence: TGCGCCAGCAGCCCTCCCGGAGGGGTCTACAATGAGCAGTTCTTC. The chain links TRBV5-1 to TRBJ2-1; tentative D call: TRBD2 (6 bases). CDR1 is SGHRS, CDR2 YFSETQ, per germline. The CDR3 is made up of 15 amino acids. V lost 4 bases and J lost 3, with 14 bases in between.

The chain is built from TRBV2 and TRBJ2-3; 8 nucleotides match TRBD1. Germline trimming cut 8 bases from V and 4 bases from J; bases unmatched to any gene: 11. This CDR3 is built from 15 residues. Germline V gene lookup returns CDR1 SNHLY and CDR2 FYNNEI. CDR3 loop: CASAHDRGPADTQYF. Written as DNA, the CDR3 is TGTGCCAGCGCGCATGACAGGGGACCGGCAGATACGCAGTATTTT.

This chain joins TRBV7-2 and TRBJ2-3; a possible D gene is TRBD2 (5 bases). CDR1 and CDR2 (germline): SGHTA, FQGNSA. V dropped 1 base and J dropped 2 bases, with 10 bases sitting between them. The CDR3 runs 15 residues. In DNA form, the CDR3 reads TGTGCCAGCAGCTTAGACGGGAAGCACACAGATACGCAGTATTTT. Protein product: CASSLDGKHTDTQYF.